This is a list of T cell receptor beta chains from one sample in a study of breast tumors, draining lymph nodes, adjacent tissues. TCRdb redid the calling of the multiplex PCR reads with MiXCR, one entry per CDR3 protein. This table holds just over 30,000 distinct CDR3 sequences, approximately 63% found once. The sequencing sample was made of breast tumor tissue. These receptors were taken from a female donor with breast cancer. Some clones in this sample may be carry-over from other donors' samples. The conserved cysteine and the conserved F or W are not part of the CDR3 here. The order of the fields is CDR3 length, clone size, V gene, D gene, CDR3 protein. A D gene is named only where the DNA matches it firmly. Rows may omit the clone size; those that give it use once, few, many or a size class.

14	-	TRBV14	-	ASSHTWQGVVETQY
12	many	TRBV19	-	ASTNPMGDNEQF
13	-	TRBV7-9	TRBD2	ASSLAPSGRNEQY
13	-	TRBV28	TRBD2	ASSSRTSGAGEQY
13	-	TRBV2	TRBD1	ASNDQGATNEKLF
12	-	TRBV10-3	-	AISESVGGNEQY
16	many	TRBV20-1	TRBD2	SARDYPTSGGAFGTQY
13	once	TRBV5-6	TRBD1	ASSLKDRGLSPLH
13	medium-sized	TRBV7-9	-	ASSFEGGTNSPLH
14	-	TRBV6-6	TRBD2	ASSISGASGSYEQY
12	-	TRBV19	-	ASRGWGDNQPQH
13	-	TRBV3-1	-	ASSQGGQSSYEQY
12	-	TRBV7-8	TRBD1	ASSFTGTGNGYT
13	-	TRBV25-1	-	ASSPGPREVDEQF
12	many	TRBV29-1	-	SVGSGVLNYGYT
12	-	TRBV6-6	-	ASSPLGSSYEQY
14	many	TRBV6-1	TRBD1	ASSALPGQASYEQY
12	-	TRBV2	-	ASSERPAFQPQH
12	medium-sized	TRBV7-8	-	ASSLARAGNTIY
13	-	TRBV24-1	TRBD1	ATSDRRQGVGTQY
12	-	TRBV25-1	-	ASSEEGNTGELF
13	once	TRBV20-1	-	SARVGQGGRNEQF
15	-	TRBV4-1	TRBD1	ASSQDPLQDRGREQY
12	once	TRBV5-6	TRBD2	ASSLGGGADTQY
13	-	TRBV7-6	TRBD2	ASSLAGGPNNEQF
12	many	TRBV7-3	-	ASSLQVFTGELF
12	many	TRBV29-1	-	SVGLRQRGGELF
16	-	TRBV7-2	TRBD2	ASSPRASGSGTSREQF
12	-	TRBV4-1	-	ASRIGSGTDTQY
13	many	TRBV20-1	TRBD1	SARDEGTGVIGYT
13	-	TRBV19	-	ASSIQPGPNSPLH
13	-	TRBV15	-	ATSGTGPNNQPQH
13	many	TRBV11-2	-	ASSPMGGSNEKLF
15	many	TRBV7-9	-	ASSLAGRGRSQETQY
15	many	TRBV11-2	-	ASSRNRGARSSYEQY
14	-	TRBV7-2	TRBD1	ASSPRQGRSTDTQY
12	medium-sized	TRBV7-3	TRBD2	ASSYSGGYTAVF
11	medium-sized	TRBV20-1	-	SAPGQGGNTIY
14	-	TRBV7-9	-	ASSSNQAGSKETQY
15	few	TRBV9	-	ASSVAGRSSGANVLT
14	few	TRBV6-6	-	ASSSISRASASPLH
13	many	TRBV13	TRBD1	ASSLVSGTASPLH
14	many	TRBV5-1	TRBD1	ASSLDPGGANYGYT
13	-	TRBV7-9	TRBD2	ASSLQLAGSYEQY
10	-	TRBV9	-	ASSVGVGKQY
15	-	TRBV7-6	-	ASRPPVGHPLDQPQH
14	-	TRBV5-1	TRBD1	ASSLQGTAFNYGYT
13	-	TRBV7-8	TRBD2	ASSRAGGPGNEQF
14	-	TRBV27	TRBD1	ASSFIPQGGDEKLF
12	many	TRBV11-2	-	ASSLDRGLYGYT
15	medium-sized	TRBV4-1	TRBD2	ASSPTTSGTAGETQY